A single TCR beta chain is shown here with its context. Time point described: sample taken at primary tumor resection. Unsorted samples of tumor, nontumor lung or frozen PBMC had their whole RNA sequenced. TCRdb re-called the 5' RACE reads with MiXCR, one entry per CDR3 protein. Among 40,000 or so distinct CDR3 sequences listed, less than 5.5% were seen once. These data come from a study of spatial heterogeneity in lung cancer. The CDR3 sequence is 14 residues long. Looked up from germline, CDR1 is LNHDA and CDR2 is SQIVND (reference sequence). Trimming took off 6 bases at V and 1 base at J, with 9 bases between the two ends.

V usage is TRBV19 and J usage is TRBJ2-2, with D possibly matching TRBD1 (5 bases). The clonotype comes from a female donor with early-stage non-small cell lung cancer. The starting material was PBMCs, obtained at surgery. The CDR3 coding sequence is TGTGCCAGTAGAACAGGAGAGAACACCGGGGAGCTGTTTTTT. Its translation is CASRTGENTGELFF.